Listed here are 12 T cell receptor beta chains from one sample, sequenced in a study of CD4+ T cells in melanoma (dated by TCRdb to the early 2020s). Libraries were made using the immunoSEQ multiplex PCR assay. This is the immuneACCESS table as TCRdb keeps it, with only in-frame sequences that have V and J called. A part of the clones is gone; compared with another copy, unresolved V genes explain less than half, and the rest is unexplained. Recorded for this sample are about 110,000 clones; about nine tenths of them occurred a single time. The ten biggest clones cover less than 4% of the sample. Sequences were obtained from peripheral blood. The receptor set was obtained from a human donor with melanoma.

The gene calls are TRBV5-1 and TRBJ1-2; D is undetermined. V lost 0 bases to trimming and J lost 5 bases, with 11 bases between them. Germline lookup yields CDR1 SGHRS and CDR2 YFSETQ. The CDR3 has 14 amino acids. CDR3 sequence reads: CASSLDDRSYGYTF. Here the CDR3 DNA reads TGCGCCAGCAGCTTGGACGATCGTAGTTATGGCTACACCTTC.

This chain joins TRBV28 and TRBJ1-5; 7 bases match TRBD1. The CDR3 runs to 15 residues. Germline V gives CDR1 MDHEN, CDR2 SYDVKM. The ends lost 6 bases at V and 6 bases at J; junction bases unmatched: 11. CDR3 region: CASSTAGGMFQPQHF. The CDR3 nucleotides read TGTGCCAGCAGCACCGCAGGGGGAATGTTTCAGCCCCAGCATTTT.

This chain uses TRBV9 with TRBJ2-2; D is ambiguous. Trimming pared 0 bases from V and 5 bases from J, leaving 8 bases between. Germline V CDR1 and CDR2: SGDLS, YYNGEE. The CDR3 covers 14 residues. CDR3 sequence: CASSVGPDTGELFF. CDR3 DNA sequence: TGTGCCAGCAGCGTAGGACCCGATACCGGGGAGCTGTTTTTT.

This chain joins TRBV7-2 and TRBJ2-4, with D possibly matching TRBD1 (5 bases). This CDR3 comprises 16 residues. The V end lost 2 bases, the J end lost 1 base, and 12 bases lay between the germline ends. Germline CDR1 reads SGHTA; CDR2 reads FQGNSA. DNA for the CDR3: TGTGCCAGCAGCTTAAGTCTCGACAGCGCCAAAAACATTCAGTACTTC. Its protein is CASSLSLDSAKNIQYF.

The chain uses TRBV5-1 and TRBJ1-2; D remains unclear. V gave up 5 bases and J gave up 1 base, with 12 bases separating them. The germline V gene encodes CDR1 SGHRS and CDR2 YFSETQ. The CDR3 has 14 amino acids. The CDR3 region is CASSEGSLNYGYTF. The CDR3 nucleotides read TGCGCCAGCAGTGAGGGCAGCCTTAACTATGGCTACACCTTC.

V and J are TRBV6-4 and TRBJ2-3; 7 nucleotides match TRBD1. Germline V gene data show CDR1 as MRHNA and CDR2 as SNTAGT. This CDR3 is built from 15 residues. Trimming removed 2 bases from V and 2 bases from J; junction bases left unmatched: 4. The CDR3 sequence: CASSDQQGSTDTQYF. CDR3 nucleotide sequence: TGTGCCAGCAGTGACCAACAGGGGTCCACAGATACGCAGTATTTT.

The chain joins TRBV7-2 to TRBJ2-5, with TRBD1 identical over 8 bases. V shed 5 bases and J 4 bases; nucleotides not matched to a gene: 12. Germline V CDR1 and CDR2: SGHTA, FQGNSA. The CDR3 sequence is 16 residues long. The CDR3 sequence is CASSQVPDRGLETQYF. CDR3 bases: TGTGCCAGCAGCCAAGTCCCAGACAGGGGTTTAGAGACCCAGTACTTC.

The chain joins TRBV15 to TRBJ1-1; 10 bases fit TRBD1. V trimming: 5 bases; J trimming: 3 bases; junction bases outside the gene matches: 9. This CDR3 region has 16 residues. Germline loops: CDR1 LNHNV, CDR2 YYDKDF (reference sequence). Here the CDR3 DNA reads TGTGCCACCAGCTCCCGGGACAGGGGAGGCGACACTGAAGCTTTCTTT. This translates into CATSSRDRGGDTEAFF.

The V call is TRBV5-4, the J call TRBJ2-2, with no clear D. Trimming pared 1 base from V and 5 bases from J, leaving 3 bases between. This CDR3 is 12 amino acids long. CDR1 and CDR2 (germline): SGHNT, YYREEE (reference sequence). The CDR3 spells CASSLNTGELFF. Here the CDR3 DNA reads TGTGCCAGCAGCTTGAATACCGGGGAGCTGTTTTTT. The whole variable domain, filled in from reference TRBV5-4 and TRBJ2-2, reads ETGVTQSPTHLIKTRGQQVTLRCSSQSGHNTVSWYQQALGQGPQFIFQYYREEENGRGNFPPRFSGLQFPNYSSELNVNALELDDSALYLCASSLNTGELFFGEGSRLTVL.

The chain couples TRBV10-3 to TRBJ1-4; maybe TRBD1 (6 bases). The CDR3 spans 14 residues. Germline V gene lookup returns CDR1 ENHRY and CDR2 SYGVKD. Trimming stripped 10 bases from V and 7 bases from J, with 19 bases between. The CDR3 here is CATRRGQVVEKLFF. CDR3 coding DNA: TGTGCCACCCGGCGGGGGCAGGTAGTTGAAAAACTGTTTTTT.

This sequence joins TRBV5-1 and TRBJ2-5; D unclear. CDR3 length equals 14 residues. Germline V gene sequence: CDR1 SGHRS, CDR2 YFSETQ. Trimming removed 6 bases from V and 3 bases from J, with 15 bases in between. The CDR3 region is CASTFGHIEETQYF. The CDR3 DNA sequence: TGCGCCAGCACTTTTGGGCACATCGAAGAGACCCAGTACTTC.

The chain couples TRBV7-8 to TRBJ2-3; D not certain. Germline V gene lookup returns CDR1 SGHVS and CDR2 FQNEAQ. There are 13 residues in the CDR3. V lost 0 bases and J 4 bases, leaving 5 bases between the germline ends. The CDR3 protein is CASSLAEADTQYF. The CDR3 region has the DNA TGTGCCAGCAGCTTAGCAGAAGCAGATACGCAGTATTTT.